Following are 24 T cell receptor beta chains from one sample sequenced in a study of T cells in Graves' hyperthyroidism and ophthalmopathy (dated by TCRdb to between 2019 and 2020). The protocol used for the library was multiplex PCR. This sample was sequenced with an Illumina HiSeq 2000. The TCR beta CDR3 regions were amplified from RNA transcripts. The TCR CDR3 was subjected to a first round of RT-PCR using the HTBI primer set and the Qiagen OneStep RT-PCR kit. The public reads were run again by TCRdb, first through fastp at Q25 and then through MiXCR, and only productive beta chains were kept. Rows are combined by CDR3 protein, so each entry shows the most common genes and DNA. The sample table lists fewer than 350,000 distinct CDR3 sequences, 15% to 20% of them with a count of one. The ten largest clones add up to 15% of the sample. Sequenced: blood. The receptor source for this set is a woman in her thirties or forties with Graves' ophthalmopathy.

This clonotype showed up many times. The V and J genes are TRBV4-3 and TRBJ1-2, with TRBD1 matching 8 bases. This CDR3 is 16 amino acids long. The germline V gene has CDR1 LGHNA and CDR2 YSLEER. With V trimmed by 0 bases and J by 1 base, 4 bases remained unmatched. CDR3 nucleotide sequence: TGCGCCAGCAGCCAAGATGTCACAGGGGGTAACTATGGCTACACCTTC. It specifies CASSQDVTGGNYGYTF.

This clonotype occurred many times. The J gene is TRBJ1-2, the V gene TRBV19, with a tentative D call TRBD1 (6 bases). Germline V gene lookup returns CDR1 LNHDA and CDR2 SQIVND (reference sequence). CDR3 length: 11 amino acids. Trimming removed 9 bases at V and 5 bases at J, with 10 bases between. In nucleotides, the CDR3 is TGTGCCAGCCAAACAGGGTATGGCTACACCTTC. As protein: CASQTGYGYTF.

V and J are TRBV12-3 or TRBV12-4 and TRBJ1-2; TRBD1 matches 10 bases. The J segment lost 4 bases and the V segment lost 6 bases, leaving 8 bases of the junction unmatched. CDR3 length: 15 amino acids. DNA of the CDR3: TGTGCCAGCAGCCGCGACAGGGGGCTGATCTATGGCTACACCTTC. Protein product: CASSRDRGLIYGYTF.

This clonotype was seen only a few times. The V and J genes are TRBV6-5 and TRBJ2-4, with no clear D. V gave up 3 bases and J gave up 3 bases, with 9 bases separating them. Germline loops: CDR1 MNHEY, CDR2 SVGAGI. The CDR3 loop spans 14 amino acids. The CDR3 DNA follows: TGTGCCAGCAGTTATACGGACGGCAAAAACATTCAGTACTTC. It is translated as CASSYTDGKNIQYF.

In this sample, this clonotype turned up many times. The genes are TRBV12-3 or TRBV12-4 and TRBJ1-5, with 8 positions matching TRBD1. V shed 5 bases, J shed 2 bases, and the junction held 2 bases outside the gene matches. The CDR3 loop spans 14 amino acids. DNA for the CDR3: TGTGCCAGCAGTCTGGACAGGGGCAATCAGCCCCAGCATTTT. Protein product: CASSLDRGNQPQHF.

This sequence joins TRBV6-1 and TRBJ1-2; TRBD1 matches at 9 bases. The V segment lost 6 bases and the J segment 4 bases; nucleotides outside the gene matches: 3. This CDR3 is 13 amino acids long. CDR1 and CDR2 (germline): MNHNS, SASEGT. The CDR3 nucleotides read TGTGCCAGCAGGGTACAGGGGGCCTATGGCTACACCTTC. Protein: CASRVQGAYGYTF.

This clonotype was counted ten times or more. This CDR3 is CASSMPGRIYGYTF. In DNA, the CDR3 is TGTGCCAGTAGTATGCCGGGGCGCATCTATGGCTACACCTTC. The chain links TRBV19 to TRBJ1-2; weak D call: TRBD1 (5 bases). Germline CDR1 LNHDA, CDR2 SQIVND (reference sequence). CDR3 length: 14 amino acids. The V end lost 3 bases, the J end lost 4 bases, and 12 bases lay between the germline ends.

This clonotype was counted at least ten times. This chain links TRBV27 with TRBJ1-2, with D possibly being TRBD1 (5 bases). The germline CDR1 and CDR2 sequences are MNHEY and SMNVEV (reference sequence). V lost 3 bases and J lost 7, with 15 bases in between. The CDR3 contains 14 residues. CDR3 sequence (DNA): TGTGCCAGCAGTTTTACGGCAGGGCGGGGTGGCTACACCTTC. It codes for CASSFTAGRGGYTF.

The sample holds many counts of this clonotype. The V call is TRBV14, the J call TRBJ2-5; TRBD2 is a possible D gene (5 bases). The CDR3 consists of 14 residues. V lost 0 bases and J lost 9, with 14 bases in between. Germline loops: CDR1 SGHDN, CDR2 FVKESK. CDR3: CASSQDRTFGAQYF. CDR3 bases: TGTGCCAGCAGCCAAGACCGGACCTTCGGGGCCCAGTACTTC.

The CDR3: CASLPRDANTGELFF. In DNA form, the CDR3 reads TGTGCCAGCTTGCCCCGGGACGCAAACACCGGGGAGCTGTTTTTT. The rearrangement uses TRBV18 and TRBJ2-2; D possibly matches TRBD1 or TRBD2 (5 bases each). This CDR3 contains 15 residues. CDR1 KGHSH and CDR2 LQKENI come from the germline V gene. V lost 7 bases, J lost 2 bases, and 14 bases lay in between. Full variable domain (outside the CDR3, taken from reference TRBV18 and TRBJ2-2): NAGVMQNPRHLVRRRGQEARLRCSPMKGHSHVYWYRQLPEEGLKFMVYLQKENIIDESGMPKERFSAEFPKEGPSILRIQQVVRGDSAAYFCASLPRDANTGELFFGEGSRLTVL.

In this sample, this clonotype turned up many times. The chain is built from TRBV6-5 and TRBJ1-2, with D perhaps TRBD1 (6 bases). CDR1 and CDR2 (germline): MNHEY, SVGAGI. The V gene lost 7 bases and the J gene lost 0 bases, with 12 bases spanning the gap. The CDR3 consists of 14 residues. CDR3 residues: CASTLDSSNYGYTF. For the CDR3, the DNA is TGTGCCAGCACCTTGGACAGCTCTAACTATGGCTACACCTTC.

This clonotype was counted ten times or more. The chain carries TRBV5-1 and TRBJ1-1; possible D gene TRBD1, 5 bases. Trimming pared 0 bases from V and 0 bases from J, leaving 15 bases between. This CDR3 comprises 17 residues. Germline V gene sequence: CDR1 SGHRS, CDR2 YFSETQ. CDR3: CASSLEGQGNLNTEAFF. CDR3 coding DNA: TGCGCCAGCAGCTTGGAGGGGCAGGGAAATCTGAACACTGAAGCTTTCTTT.

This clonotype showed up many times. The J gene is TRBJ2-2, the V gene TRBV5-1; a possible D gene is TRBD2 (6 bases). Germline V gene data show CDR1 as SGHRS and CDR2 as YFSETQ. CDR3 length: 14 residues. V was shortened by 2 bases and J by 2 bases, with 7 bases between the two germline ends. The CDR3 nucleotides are TGCGCCAGCAGCTTAACTAGCAACACCGGGGAGCTGTTTTTT. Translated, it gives CASSLTSNTGELFF.

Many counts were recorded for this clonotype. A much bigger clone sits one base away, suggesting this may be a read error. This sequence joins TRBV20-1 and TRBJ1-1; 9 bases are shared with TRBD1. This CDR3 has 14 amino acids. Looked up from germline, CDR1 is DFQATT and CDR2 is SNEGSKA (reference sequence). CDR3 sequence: CSAQTGGQNTGAFF. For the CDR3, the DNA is TGCAGTGCCCAAACAGGGGGCCAAAACACTGGAGCTTTCTTT.

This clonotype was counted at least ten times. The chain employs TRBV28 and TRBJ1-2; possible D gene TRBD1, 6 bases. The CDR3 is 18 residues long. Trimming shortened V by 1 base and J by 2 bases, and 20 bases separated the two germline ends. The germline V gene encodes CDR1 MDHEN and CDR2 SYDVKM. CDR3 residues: CASSLFGPLGGTNYGYTF. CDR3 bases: TGTGCCAGCAGTTTATTTGGACCACTCGGGGGGACAAACTATGGCTACACCTTC.

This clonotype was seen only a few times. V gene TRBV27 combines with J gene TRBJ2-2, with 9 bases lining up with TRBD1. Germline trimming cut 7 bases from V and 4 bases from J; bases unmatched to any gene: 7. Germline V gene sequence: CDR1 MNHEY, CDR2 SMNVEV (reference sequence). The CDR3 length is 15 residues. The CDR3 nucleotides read TGTGCCAGCACTCCGACAGGGGGTACCACCGGGGAGCTGTTTTTT. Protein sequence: CASTPTGGTTGELFF.

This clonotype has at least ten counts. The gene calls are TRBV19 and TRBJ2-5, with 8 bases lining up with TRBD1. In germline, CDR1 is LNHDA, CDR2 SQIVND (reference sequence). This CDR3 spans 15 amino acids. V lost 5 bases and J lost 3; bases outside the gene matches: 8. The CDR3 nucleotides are TGTGCCAGTAGTTCTCGGACAGGGCAAAAAGAGACCCAGTACTTC. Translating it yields CASSSRTGQKETQYF.

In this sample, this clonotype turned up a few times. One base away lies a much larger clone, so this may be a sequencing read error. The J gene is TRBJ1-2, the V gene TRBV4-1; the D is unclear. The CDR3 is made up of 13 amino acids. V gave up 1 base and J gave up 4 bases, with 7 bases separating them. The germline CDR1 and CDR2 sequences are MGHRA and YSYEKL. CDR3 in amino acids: CASSQAQSYGYTF. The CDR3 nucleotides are TGCGCCAGCAGCCAAGCCCAAAGCTATGGCTACACCTTC.

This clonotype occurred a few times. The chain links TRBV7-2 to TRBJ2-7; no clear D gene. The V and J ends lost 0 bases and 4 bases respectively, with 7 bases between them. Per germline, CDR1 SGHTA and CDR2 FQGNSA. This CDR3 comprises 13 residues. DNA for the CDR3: TGTGCCAGCAGCTTAGCGCGAGAGTACGAGCAGTACTTC. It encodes CASSLAREYEQYF. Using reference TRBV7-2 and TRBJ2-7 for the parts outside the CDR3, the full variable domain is GAGVSQSPSNKVTEKGKDVELRCDPISGHTALYWYRQSLGQGLEFLIYFQGNSAPDKSGLPSDRFSAERTGGSVSTLTIQRTQQEDSAVYLCASSLAREYEQYFGPGTRLTVT.

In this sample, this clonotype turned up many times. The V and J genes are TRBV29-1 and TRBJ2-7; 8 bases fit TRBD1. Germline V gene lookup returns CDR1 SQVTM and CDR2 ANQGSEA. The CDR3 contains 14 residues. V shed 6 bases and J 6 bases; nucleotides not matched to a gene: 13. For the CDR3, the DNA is TGCAGCGTCCGACCAGGGGGCGCGGGCCGCGAGCAGTACTTC. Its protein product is CSVRPGGAGREQYF.

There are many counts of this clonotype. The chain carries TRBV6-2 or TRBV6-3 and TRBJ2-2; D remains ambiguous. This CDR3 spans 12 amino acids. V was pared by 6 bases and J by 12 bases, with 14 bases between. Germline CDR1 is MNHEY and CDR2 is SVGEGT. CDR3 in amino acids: CASRLVYGQLFF. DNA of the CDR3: TGTGCCAGCAGGCTGGTCTACGGCCAGCTGTTTTTT.

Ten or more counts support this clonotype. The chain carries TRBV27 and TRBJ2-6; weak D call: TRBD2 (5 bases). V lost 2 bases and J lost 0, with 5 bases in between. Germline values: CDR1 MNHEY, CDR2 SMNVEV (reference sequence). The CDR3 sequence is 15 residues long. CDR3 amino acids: CASSLGSSGANVLTF. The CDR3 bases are TGTGCCAGCAGTTTAGGGAGCTCTGGGGCCAACGTCCTGACTTTC.

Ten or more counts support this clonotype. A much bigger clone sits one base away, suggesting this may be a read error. This chain's CDR3 is CATSSTGNTEASF. In DNA, the CDR3 is TGTGCCACCAGTTCAACAGGGAACACTGAAGCTTCCTTT. The chain employs TRBV24-1 and TRBJ1-1; D might be TRBD1 (6 bases). Germline V lookup: CDR1 KGHDR, CDR2 SFDVKD. CDR3 length: 13 amino acids.

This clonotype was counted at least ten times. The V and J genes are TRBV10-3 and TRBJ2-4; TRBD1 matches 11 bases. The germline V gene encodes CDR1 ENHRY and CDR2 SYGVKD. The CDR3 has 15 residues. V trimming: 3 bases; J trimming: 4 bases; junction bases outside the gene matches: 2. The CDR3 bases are TGTGCCATCAGTGAAGGGGACAGGGGGAAAAACATTCAGTACTTC. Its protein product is CAISEGDRGKNIQYF.